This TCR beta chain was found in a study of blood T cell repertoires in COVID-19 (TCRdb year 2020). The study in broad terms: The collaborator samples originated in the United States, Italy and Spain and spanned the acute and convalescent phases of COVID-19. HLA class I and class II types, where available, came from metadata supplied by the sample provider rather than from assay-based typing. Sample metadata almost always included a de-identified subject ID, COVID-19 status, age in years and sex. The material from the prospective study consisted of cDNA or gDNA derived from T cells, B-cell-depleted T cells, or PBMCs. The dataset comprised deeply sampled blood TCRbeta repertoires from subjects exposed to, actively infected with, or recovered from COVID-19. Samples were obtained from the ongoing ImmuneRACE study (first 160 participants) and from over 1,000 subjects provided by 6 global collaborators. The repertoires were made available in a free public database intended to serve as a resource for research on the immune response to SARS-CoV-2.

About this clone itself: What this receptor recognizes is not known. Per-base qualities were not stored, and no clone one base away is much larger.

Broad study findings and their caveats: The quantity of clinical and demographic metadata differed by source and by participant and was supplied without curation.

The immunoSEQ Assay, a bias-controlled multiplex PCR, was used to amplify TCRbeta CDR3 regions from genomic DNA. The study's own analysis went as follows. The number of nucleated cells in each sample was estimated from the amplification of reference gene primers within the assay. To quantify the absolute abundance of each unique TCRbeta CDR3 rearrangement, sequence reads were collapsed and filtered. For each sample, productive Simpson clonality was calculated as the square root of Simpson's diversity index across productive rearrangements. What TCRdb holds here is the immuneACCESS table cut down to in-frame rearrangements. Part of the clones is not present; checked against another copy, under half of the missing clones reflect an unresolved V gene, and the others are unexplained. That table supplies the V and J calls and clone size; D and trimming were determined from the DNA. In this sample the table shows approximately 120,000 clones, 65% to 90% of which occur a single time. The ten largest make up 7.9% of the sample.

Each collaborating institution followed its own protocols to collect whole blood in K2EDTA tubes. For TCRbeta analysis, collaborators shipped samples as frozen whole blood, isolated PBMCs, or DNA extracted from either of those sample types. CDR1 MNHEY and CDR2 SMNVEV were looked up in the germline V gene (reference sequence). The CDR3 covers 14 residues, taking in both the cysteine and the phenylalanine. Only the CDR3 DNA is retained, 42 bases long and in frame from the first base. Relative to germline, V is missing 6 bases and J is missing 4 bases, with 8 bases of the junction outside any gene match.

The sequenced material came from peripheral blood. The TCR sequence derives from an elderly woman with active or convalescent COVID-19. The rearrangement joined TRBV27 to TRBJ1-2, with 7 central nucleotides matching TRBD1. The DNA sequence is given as TGTGCCAGCAGAAACGAGGGACAGCCCTATGGCTACACCTTC. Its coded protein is CASRNEGQPYGYTF.